A selection of T cell receptor beta chains follows, all from one sample in a study of T cell responses to AZD1222 COVID-19 vaccine. The repertoire was sequenced with immunoSEQ multiplex PCR; TCRdb's copy has only in-frame clones and lacks some. This sample yields some 200,000 clones, of which 85% to 95% are seen a single time; roughly 1% belongs to the top ten. The sequences come from peripheral blood, collected 28 days after the second AZD1222 dose. These receptors all stem from an adult who received the AZD1222 COVID-19 vaccine. CDR3s leave out the opening cysteine and the closing phenylalanine or tryptophan.

V	length	J	CDR3
TRBV4-1	12	TRBJ1-3	ASTPEGSRNTIY
TRBV7-2	12	TRBJ2-5	ASSLQGSRETQY
TRBV3-1/TRBV3-2	11	TRBJ1-1	ASSRSTGPEAF
TRBV18	16	TRBJ1-3	ASSPFPGTPTSGNTIY
TRBV3-1/TRBV3-2	13	TRBJ1-5	ASSNRGPGAQPQH
TRBV19	11	TRBJ2-7	ASSPTGAYEQY
TRBV4-3	13	TRBJ1-3	ASSQHTSGGNTIY
TRBV24-1	14	TRBJ1-2	ATSAPSGTASYGYT
TRBV9	10	TRBJ1-2	ASSPGDYGYT
TRBV7-9	16	TRBJ1-3	ASSFFPRASLSGNTIY
TRBV5-6	11	TRBJ2-7	ASSSSGGGEQY
TRBV5-6	12	TRBJ2-3	ASRLTDPRDTQY
TRBV5-1	15	TRBJ2-1	ASSFPGTSGGAGEQF
TRBV3-1/TRBV3-2	13	TRBJ1-4	ASSYLSGRGEKLF
TRBV27	13	TRBJ2-3	ASSSRGRSTDTQY
TRBV10-3	12	TRBJ2-3	AIQDRPSTDTQY
TRBV7-2	15	TRBJ1-1	ASSLGVGFGANTEAF
TRBV5-1	14	TRBJ1-6	ASSLAVGQGNSPLH
TRBV7-2	15	TRBJ2-1	ASSRGGGTRIYNEQF
TRBV5-1	13	TRBJ2-7	ASSLPGQASYEQY
TRBV9	14	TRBJ2-3	ASSPRLAGDTDTQY
TRBV7-9	10	TRBJ2-7	ASSRTGREQY
TRBV7-9	12	TRBJ2-7	ASSSLTSSYEQY
TRBV7-9	13	TRBJ1-1	ASSLRGLTNTEAF
TRBV18	11	TRBJ2-7	ASSPVFSYEQY
TRBV19	15	TRBJ2-3	ASSSAWTRLSTDTQY
TRBV12-3/TRBV12-4	11	TRBJ1-2	ASSLGEPHGYT
TRBV5-6	14	TRBJ1-5	ASSLEGTGGNQPQH
TRBV10-3	12	TRBJ2-7	AISEASGVNEQY
TRBV18	14	TRBJ1-2	ASSPWSFRGNYGYT
TRBV6-2/TRBV6-3	12	TRBJ1-5	ASSLGNSNQPQH
TRBV12-3/TRBV12-4	11	TRBJ1-6	ATDSGENSPLH
TRBV12-3/TRBV12-4	11	TRBJ1-1	ASSLRVNTEAF
TRBV14	14	TRBJ1-5	ASSQDAPPGHQPQH
TRBV18	15	TRBJ1-2	ASSPPAEYRANYGYT
TRBV5-8	11	TRBJ2-1	ASSSTGNNEQF
TRBV3-1/TRBV3-2	15	TRBJ2-4	ASSQEGAVLAKNIQY
TRBV3-1/TRBV3-2	11	TRBJ1-6	ASSLTWNSPLH
TRBV6-4	11	TRBJ2-3	ASSDSLGDTQY
TRBV7-2	13	TRBJ2-5	ASSLPPAGEETQY
TRBV6-1	12	TRBJ1-3	ASSELRSGNTIY
TRBV18	14	TRBJ2-2	ASSPPGLVNTGELF
TRBV6-2/TRBV6-3	15	TRBJ2-3	ASSYSKGGPSGYTQY
TRBV19	12	TRBJ2-4	ASSRGQGMDIQY
TRBV10-2	12	TRBJ2-1	ASREIQKKGEQF
TRBV18	14	TRBJ2-1	ASSPGGTGGLGEQF